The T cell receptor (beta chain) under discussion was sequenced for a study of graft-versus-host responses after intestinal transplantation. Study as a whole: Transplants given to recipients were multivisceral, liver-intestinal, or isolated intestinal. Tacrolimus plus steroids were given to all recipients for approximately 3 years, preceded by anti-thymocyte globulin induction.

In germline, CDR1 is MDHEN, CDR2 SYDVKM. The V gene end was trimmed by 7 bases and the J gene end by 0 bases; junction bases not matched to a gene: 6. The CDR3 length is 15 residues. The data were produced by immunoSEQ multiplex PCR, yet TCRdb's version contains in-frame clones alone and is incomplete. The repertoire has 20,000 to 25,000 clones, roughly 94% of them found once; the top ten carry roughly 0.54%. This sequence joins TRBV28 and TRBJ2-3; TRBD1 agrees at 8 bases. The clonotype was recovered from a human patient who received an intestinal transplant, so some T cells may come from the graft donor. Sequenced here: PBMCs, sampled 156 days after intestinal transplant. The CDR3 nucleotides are TGTGCCAGCAACATCCAGGGGGCGAGCACAGATACGCAGTATTTT. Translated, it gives CASNIQGASTDTQYF.